This TCR beta chain derives from a study of blood T cell repertoires in COVID-19. Background on the study: Acute-phase and convalescent COVID-19 samples originated in the United States, Italy and Spain. Sources were T cells, B-cell-depleted T cells, or PBMCs; the material itself was cDNA or gDNA.

The V end lost 0 bases, the J end lost 5 bases, and 10 bases lay between the germline ends. CDR1 is WNHNN and CDR2 is SYGVQD in the germline V gene (reference sequence). CDR3 size: 14 residues. Authors' analysis steps: Reference gene primer amplification gave estimated nucleated cell counts. Assay used: immunoSEQ multiplex PCR; TCRdb lists only in-frame clones, some missing. The V and J calls and clone size come from that table; D and trimming were worked out from the DNA. The sample lists fewer than 80,000 clones; approximately 86% were seen once. This rearrangement joins TRBV10-1 to TRBJ1-1; tentative D call: TRBD1 (6 bases). The source of this sequence is a man between 65 and 85 years old with acute or convalescent COVID-19. Sample: peripheral blood. The CDR3 DNA sequence: TGCGCCAGCAGTGAGTCACAGGGCGGTACTGAAGCTTTCTTT. It codes for CASSESQGGTEAFF.